This passage covers 14 T cell receptor beta chains from one sample sequenced in a study of blood T cell repertoires in COVID-19. TCRdb's table, derived via immunoSEQ multiplex PCR, lists solely in-frame clones and lacks some. This table holds over 400,000 clones, roughly nine tenths found once. Sequenced material: PBMCs or T cells enriched from blood (not recorded which). The receptor source for this set is an older woman who had recovered from COVID-19.

The chain links TRBV18 to TRBJ1-3; D gene ambiguous. Germline V gene data show CDR1 as KGHSH and CDR2 as LQKENI. V was shortened by 6 bases and J by 2 bases, with 11 bases between the two germline ends. The CDR3 covers 14 residues. The CDR3 loop reads CASSPTDPGNTIYF. Written as DNA, the CDR3 is TGTGCCAGCTCCCCAACAGACCCTGGAAACACCATATATTTT.

V is TRBV2 and J is TRBJ2-7, with a possible D match to TRBD1 (6 bases). The CDR3 sequence is 14 residues long. CDR1 and CDR2 (germline): SNHLY, FYNNEI. V shed 2 bases and J shed 6 bases, with 14 bases lying between them. This chain's CDR3 is CASSESRTTGEQYF. The CDR3 nucleotides read TGTGCCAGCAGTGAAAGTAGAACGACAGGCGAGCAGTACTTC.

The rearrangement joins TRBV5-1 to TRBJ1-5; a possible D gene is TRBD1 (5 bases). The CDR3 sequence is 14 residues long. From germline, CDR1 is SGHRS and CDR2 YFSETQ. Trimming took off 8 bases at V and 5 bases at J, with 17 bases between the two ends. CDR3 residues: CASPRTGVHQPQHF. DNA for the CDR3: TGCGCCAGTCCCCGTACAGGCGTACATCAGCCCCAGCATTTT.

The V call is TRBV19, the J call TRBJ2-2, with a weak D call TRBD2 (6 bases). Trimming removed 1 base at V and 3 bases at J, with 9 bases between. Germline CDR1 reads LNHDA; CDR2 reads SQIVND (reference sequence). The CDR3 is 15 residues long. This chain's CDR3 is CASSIGLGYTGELFF. CDR3 DNA sequence: TGTGCCAGTAGTATAGGACTAGGATACACCGGGGAGCTGTTTTTT.

This clone was detected once. The genes are TRBV29-1 and TRBJ1-3; D is possibly TRBD1 (6 bases). V gave up 7 bases and J gave up 0 bases, with 13 bases separating them. Germline V CDR1 and CDR2: SQVTM, ANQGSEA. The CDR3 consists of 14 residues. The CDR3 sequence: CSAQGLFSGNTIYF. In DNA form, the CDR3 reads TGCAGCGCCCAGGGGCTATTCTCTGGAAACACCATATATTTT.

The genes are TRBV6-5 and TRBJ1-1; D remains unclear. Germline assignment: CDR1 MNHEY and CDR2 SVGAGI. Between the trimmed V and J ends, which lost 8 bases and 8 bases, there was a span of 12 bases. This CDR3 region has 11 residues. The CDR3 is CASAGRREAFF. For the CDR3, the DNA is TGTGCCAGCGCGGGTCGGCGGGAAGCTTTCTTT.

Details on this clone: An end of the junction does not agree with germline; a read error may underlie this. The V gene is TRBV18, the J gene TRBJ1-1; D call uncertain. CDR3 length: 14 residues. The V gene's germline CDR1 is KGHSH and CDR2 LQKENI. In nucleotides, the CDR3 is TGTGCCAGCTCGCCACAGCTTCGGAACACTGAAGCTTTCTTT. It encodes CASSPQLRNTEAFF.

This chain uses TRBV10-3 with TRBJ2-1, with 8 bases identical to TRBD1. The trim removed 10 bases at V and 0 bases at J, leaving 14 bases unmatched. Germline CDR1 is ENHRY and CDR2 is SYGVKD. The CDR3 length is 17 residues. CDR3 loop: CATRTGPAGSSYNEQFF. The CDR3, as DNA: TGTGCCACCCGGACAGGGCCGGCGGGGTCCTCCTACAATGAGCAGTTCTTC.

CDR3 nucleotides: TGTGCCAGCAGTGAGGGCAGCAACCAGCATTTT. Encoded protein: CASSEGSNQHF. V usage is TRBV6-4 and J usage is TRBJ1-5; D unresolved. V was shortened by 3 bases and J by 12 bases, with 9 bases between the two germline ends. This CDR3 is 11 amino acids long. Germline V gives CDR1 MRHNA, CDR2 SNTAGT.

This clone was seen more than once but under ten times. V and J are TRBV30 and TRBJ1-3; D ambiguous. Germline V gene sequence: CDR1 GTSNPN, CDR2 SVGIG (reference sequence). V was cut by 4 bases and J by 4 bases, with 11 bases left in between. The CDR3 sequence is 13 residues long. CDR3 loop: CAWTSVMGNTIYF. DNA for the CDR3: TGTGCCTGGACCTCCGTTATGGGAAACACCATATATTTT.

The chain is built from TRBV6-6 and TRBJ1-1; 7 bases are a match to TRBD1. The CDR3 runs to 15 residues. Germline V gene sequence: CDR1 MNHNY, CDR2 SVGAGI (reference sequence). V lost 2 bases to trimming and J lost 0 bases; unmatched junction nucleotides: 3. CDR3 region: CASSYPGQVNTEAFF. The DNA of the CDR3 is TGTGCCAGCAGTTACCCCGGACAGGTGAACACTGAAGCTTTCTTT.

A few counts support this clone. The same CDR3 also results from other DNA sequences found in this sample. The chain joins TRBV19 to TRBJ2-7; D is uncertain. V was shortened by 3 bases and J by 3 bases, with 9 bases between the two germline ends. The CDR3 contains 13 residues. Germline values: CDR1 LNHDA, CDR2 SQIVND (reference sequence). The CDR3 sequence is CASSIAYSYEQYF. The CDR3 nucleotides are TGTGCCAGTAGTATCGCCTACAGCTACGAGCAGTACTTC.

The chain uses TRBV28 and TRBJ2-4, with 9 bases that match TRBD1. Germline V gene sequence: CDR1 MDHEN, CDR2 SYDVKM. V was pared by 6 bases and J by 3 bases, with 6 bases of the junction left unmatched. The CDR3 has 15 residues. The CDR3 DNA sequence: TGTGCCAGCAGCGGACAGGGGAGAGGCAAAAACATTCAGTACTTC. The encoded protein is CASSGQGRGKNIQYF. Filled out from reference TRBV28 and TRBJ2-4, the complete variable domain reads DVKVTQSSRYLVKRTGEKVFLECVQDMDHENMFWYRQDPGLGLRLIYFSYDVKMKEKGDIPEGYSVSREKKERFSLILESASTNQTSMYLCASSGQGRGKNIQYFGAGTRLSVL.

The J gene is TRBJ1-1, the V gene TRBV30; TRBD1 aligns across 7 bases. The V gene end was trimmed by 0 bases and the J gene end by 5 bases; junction bases not matched to a gene: 0. Germline-derived CDR1 and CDR2 are GTSNPN and SVGIG (reference sequence). The CDR3 contains 12 residues. In DNA, the CDR3 is TGTGCCTGGAGTGTGACAGGGACTGAAGCTTTCTTT. It specifies CAWSVTGTEAFF.